The 13 T cell receptor beta chains below were found in one sample sequenced in a study of blood T cell repertoires in COVID-19. Using immunoSEQ multiplex PCR, the repertoire was profiled, and TCRdb retains in-frame clones only, with some absent. The table records over 200,000 clones, approximately 89% of them present only once. The sample consisted of PBMCs or T cells enriched from blood (not recorded which). All receptors come from a woman in her 30s with acute COVID-19.

This clone has only one observation. The CDR3 region has the DNA TGTGCCAGCAGTCATACAGGGTACCAAGAGACCCAGTACTTC. Translating it yields CASSHTGYQETQYF. The V and J genes are TRBV6-5 and TRBJ2-5; possibly TRBD1 for D (6 bases). CDR1 is MNHEY and CDR2 is SVGAGI in the germline V gene. This CDR3 is 14 amino acids long. V was shortened by 5 bases and J by 0 bases, with 10 bases between the two germline ends.

The chain links TRBV7-9 to TRBJ2-1, with TRBD2 matching 11 bases. The trim removed 1 base at V and 10 bases at J, leaving 9 bases unmatched. This CDR3 region has 16 residues. Per the germline V gene, CDR1 is SEHNR and CDR2 is FQNEAQ (reference sequence). CDR3 nucleotide sequence: TGTGCCAGCAGCTTAGGGTTTAGCGGGGGGGCTGGAGAGCAGTTCTTC. It codes for CASSLGFSGGAGEQFF.

V and J are TRBV19 and TRBJ1-1; the D gene is possibly TRBD1 (6 bases). V was trimmed by 8 bases and J by 1 base, leaving 8 bases between them. The CDR3 sequence is 12 residues long. CDR1 LNHDA and CDR2 SQIVND come from the germline V gene (reference sequence). The CDR3 loop is CASDRSNTEAFF. CDR3 in DNA: TGTGCCAGTGACAGGTCGAACACTGAAGCTTTCTTT.

The CDR3 is CASGGGTWTSGATDTQYF. The DNA for the CDR3 is TGTGCCAGCGGGGGCGGGACCTGGACTAGCGGAGCCACAGATACGCAGTATTTT. This sequence joins TRBV27 and TRBJ2-3; TRBD2 matches 10 bases. The CDR3 runs 18 residues. Germline V gene lookup returns CDR1 MNHEY and CDR2 SMNVEV (reference sequence). V gave up 8 bases and J gave up 2 bases; unmatched junction bases: 16.

J is TRBJ1-5 and V is TRBV3-1 (or the pseudogene TRBV3-2); no clear D gene. V shed 1 base and J shed 3 bases, with 19 bases lying between them. This CDR3 spans 18 amino acids. CDR1 and CDR2 (germline): LGHDT, YNNKEL (reference sequence). This chain's CDR3 is CASSQGLVGTAHNQPQHF. The CDR3 DNA reads as TGTGCCAGCAGCCAAGGTCTCGTGGGCACGGCCCACAATCAGCCCCAGCATTTT.

The V call is TRBV24-1, the J call TRBJ1-3; TRBD1 agrees at 10 bases. The V segment lost 3 bases and the J segment 4 bases; nucleotides outside the gene matches: 8. The germline gives CDR1 KGHDR, CDR2 SFDVKD. This CDR3 is 17 amino acids long. CDR3 nucleotides: TGTGCCACCAGTGATAACACCGGGACAGGGGAGGGAAACACCATATATTTT. Encoded protein: CATSDNTGTGEGNTIYF.

The V and J genes are TRBV7-3 and TRBJ2-3; 8 bases line up with TRBD1. The V gene end was trimmed by 5 bases and the J gene end by 4 bases; junction bases not matched to a gene: 5. CDR1 and CDR2 from the germline V gene are SGHTA and FQGTGA. There are 14 residues in the CDR3. DNA for the CDR3: TGTGCCAGCAGCCAGGGGGCCGCGGCAGATACGCAGTATTTT. Translated: CASSQGAAADTQYF.

This rearrangement joins TRBV3-1 (or the pseudogene TRBV3-2) to TRBJ2-7; perhaps TRBD2 as D (5 bases). Germline V gives CDR1 LGHDT, CDR2 YNNKEL (reference sequence). V lost 4 bases to trimming and J lost 6 bases, with 13 bases between them. The CDR3 extends over 13 amino acids. CDR3 nucleotides: TGTGCCAGCAGCCCTAAAACGGGGTCCGAGCAGTACTTC. Amino acid sequence: CASSPKTGSEQYF.

This sequence joins TRBV7-9 and TRBJ1-5; 8 bases are shared with TRBD1. The CDR3 sequence is 14 residues long. Germline V gene data show CDR1 as SEHNR and CDR2 as FQNEAQ (reference sequence). Trimming removed 5 bases from V and 2 bases from J; junction bases left unmatched: 2. The CDR3 loop reads CASSPTGGNQPQHF. The CDR3, as DNA: TGTGCCAGCAGCCCGACAGGGGGCAATCAGCCCCAGCATTTT.

This clone occurred once. This chain connects TRBV4-1 to TRBJ1-2; D gene uncertain. Germline assignment: CDR1 MGHRA and CDR2 YSYEKL. V was clipped by 0 bases and J by 4 bases, with 12 bases between them. This CDR3 region has 15 residues. The CDR3 is CASSQDQVNVYGYTF. Here the CDR3 DNA reads TGCGCCAGCAGCCAAGATCAGGTCAACGTCTATGGCTACACCTTC.

The rearrangement uses TRBV6-2 or TRBV6-3 and TRBJ2-2; D is unresolved. The CDR3 consists of 13 residues. Looked up from germline, CDR1 is MNHEY and CDR2 is SVGEGT. With 2 bases removed from V and 6 bases from J, the gap between germline ends came to 7 bases. This CDR3 is CASSYEIAGELFF. The DNA for the CDR3 is TGTGCCAGCAGTTACGAGATTGCCGGGGAGCTGTTTTTT.

V is TRBV27 and J is TRBJ1-1, with 8 bases that match TRBD1. There are 15 residues in the CDR3. Germline lookup yields CDR1 MNHEY and CDR2 SMNVEV (reference sequence). J lost 4 bases, V lost 5 bases, and 9 bases had no gene match. The CDR3 reads CASSPGQGLGTEAFF. In nucleotides, the CDR3 is TGTGCCAGCAGTCCCGGACAGGGACTCGGCACTGAAGCTTTCTTT.

The V call is TRBV7-9, the J call TRBJ2-7; 9 positions agree with TRBD2. The germline gives CDR1 SEHNR, CDR2 FQNEAQ (reference sequence). This CDR3 comprises 12 residues. V lost 8 bases to trimming and J lost 6 bases; unmatched junction nucleotides: 5. The CDR3 sequence is CASSREGAEQYF. In DNA form, the CDR3 reads TGTGCCAGCTCGCGGGAGGGTGCCGAGCAGTACTTC.